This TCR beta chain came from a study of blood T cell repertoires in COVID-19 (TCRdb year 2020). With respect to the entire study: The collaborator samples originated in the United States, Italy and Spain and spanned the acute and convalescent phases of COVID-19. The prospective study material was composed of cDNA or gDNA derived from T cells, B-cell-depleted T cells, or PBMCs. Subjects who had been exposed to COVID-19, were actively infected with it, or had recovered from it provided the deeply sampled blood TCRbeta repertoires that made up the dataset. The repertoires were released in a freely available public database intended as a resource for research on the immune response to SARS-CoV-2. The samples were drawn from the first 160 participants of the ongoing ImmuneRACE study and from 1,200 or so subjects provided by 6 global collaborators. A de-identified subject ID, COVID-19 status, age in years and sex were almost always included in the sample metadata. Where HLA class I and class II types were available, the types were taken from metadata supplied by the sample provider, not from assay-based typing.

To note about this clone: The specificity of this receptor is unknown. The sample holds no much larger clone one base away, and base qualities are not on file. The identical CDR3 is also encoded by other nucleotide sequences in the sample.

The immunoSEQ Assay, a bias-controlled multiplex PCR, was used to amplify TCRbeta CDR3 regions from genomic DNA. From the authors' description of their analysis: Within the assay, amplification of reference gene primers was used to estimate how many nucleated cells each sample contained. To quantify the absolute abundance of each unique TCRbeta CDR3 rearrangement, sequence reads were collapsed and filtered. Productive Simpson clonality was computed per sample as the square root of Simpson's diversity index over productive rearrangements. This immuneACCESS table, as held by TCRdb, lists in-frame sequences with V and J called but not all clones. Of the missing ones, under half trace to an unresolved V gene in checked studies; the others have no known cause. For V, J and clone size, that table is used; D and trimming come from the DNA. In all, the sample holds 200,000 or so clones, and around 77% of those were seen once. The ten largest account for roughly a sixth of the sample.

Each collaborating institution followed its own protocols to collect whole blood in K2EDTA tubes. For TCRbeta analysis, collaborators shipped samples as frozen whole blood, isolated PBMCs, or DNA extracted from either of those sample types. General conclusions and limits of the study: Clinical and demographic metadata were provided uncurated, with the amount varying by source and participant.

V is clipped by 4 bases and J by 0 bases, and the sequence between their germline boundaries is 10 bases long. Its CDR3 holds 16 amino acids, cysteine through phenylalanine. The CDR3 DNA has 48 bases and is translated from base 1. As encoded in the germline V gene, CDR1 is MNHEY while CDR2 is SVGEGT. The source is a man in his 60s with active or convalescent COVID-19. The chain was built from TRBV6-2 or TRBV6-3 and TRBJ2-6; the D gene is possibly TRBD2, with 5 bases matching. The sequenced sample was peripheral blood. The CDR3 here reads CASSSPRDSGANVLTF. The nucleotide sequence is TGTGCCAGCAGTTCCCCGAGGGACTCTGGGGCCAACGTCCTGACTTTC.